This T cell receptor (beta chain) was obtained from a study of T-cell memory formation after mild COVID-19 (dated by TCRdb to the early 2020s). With regard to the full study: TCR sequence clusters from the two donors were largely donor specific. Two young, previously healthy adult volunteers made up the cohort, one male and one female. In a couple of donors, T-cell clones that expanded and contracted after mild COVID-19 were tracked by sequencing TCRalpha and TCRbeta repertoires over time.

The sequencing machine was an Illumina NovaSeq 6000. TCRalpha and TCRbeta cDNA libraries were constructed by 5'RACE with constant-segment primers, with sample barcodes and unique molecular identifiers being introduced. Trizol reagent was used to extract RNA from every sample. The libraries were amplified in two PCR steps, and the second step added a second sample barcode and Illumina TruSeq adapters. Sequencing of the libraries was done on an Illumina NovaSeq, producing 2 x 150 bp paired-end reads. As for how the authors treated the data: Demultiplexing of reads and collapsing into UMI-guided consensus sequences were performed with migec v1.2.7. Using mixcr v2.1.11, UMI consensuses were aligned to TRA and TRB V and J templates and then assembled into clonotypes. Expanded or contracted clonotypes were those called significant by both edgeR and NoisET, with noise models trained on biological replicates. For edgeR calls, the thresholds were a false discovery rate-adjusted p below 0.01 and a log2 fold-change of 1. As an exploratory analysis of dynamics, max-normalized trajectories of the 1000 most abundant clonotypes were examined by PCA with hierarchical clustering. The CD4 or CD8 phenotype of responding clones was assigned using the separately sequenced CD4+ and CD8+ repertoires. The public reads were quality trimmed at Q25 with fastp and then assembled into clones with MiXCR by TCRdb, keeping productive beta chains. CDR3 protein duplicates are merged, each entry listing the most common genes and DNA. V and J calls and clone size were set by TCRdb, not the authors. Present in this sample are a few hundred thousand distinct CDR3 sequences, 14% of which were seen just once. The ten largest make up 22% of the sample.

PBMCs were isolated by Ficoll-Paque density gradient centrifugation. Study-wide conclusions, independent of this receptor: Clones contracting from day 15 to 85 had balanced CD4/CD8 phenotypes, while a second wave expanding from day 15 to 37 was biased towards CD4+. The study included only a couple of mild cases, and larger cohorts that include severe cases with pre-infection samples were judged to be necessary. Whether the second-wave clones peaking on day 37 were SARS-CoV-2 specific was not confirmed. Some responding clones were found in pre-infection memory, which suggests that pre-existing cross-reactive memory T cells took part in the SARS-CoV-2 response. Contracting CD4+ clones turned up mainly in the CM and EM memory subsets, whereas EMRA was where CD8+ clones were enriched.

At the junction V is shortened by 6 bases and J by 2 bases; bases outside the gene matches: 5. The cysteine opens and the phenylalanine closes a CDR3 of 13 amino acids. Just the 39-base CDR3 DNA is kept, in frame starting at base 1. Per the germline V gene, SGHDT is the CDR1 and YYEEEE is the CDR2. As regards this clonotype: Its antigen remains undetermined. No per-base quality is available; no much larger clone lies one base away.

Sequenced material: PBMCs or a T cell subset sorted from them (not recorded which). This TCR came from a man aged 18 to 29 who had mild COVID-19 (a few samples of this study predate the infection). The sample titles of this study are shuffled in the database, so cell type and time point are left out; the donor was told from shared clones. The rearrangement combines TRBV5-6 with TRBJ2-7, and TRBD1 matches 7 of the central bases. Here is the DNA: TGTGCCAGCACCGGGGACAGTACCTACGAGCAGTACTTC. Translated, this is CASTGDSTYEQYF.